Below, 10 T cell receptor beta chains from the same sample are listed, as sequenced in a study of cytomegalovirus exposure and HLA in healthy donors. The PCR employed 60 Vbeta primers together with 13 Jbeta primers. The table came from immunoSEQ multiplex PCR; TCRdb's copy has only in-frame clones and leaves some out. This table has over 200,000 clones, roughly 82% appearing once. What was sequenced was PBMCs. These receptors were obtained from a man aged 40-49 years in good health and CMV-seropositive.

The V call is TRBV19, the J call TRBJ1-2; tentatively, D is TRBD1 (5 bases). The CDR3 totals 13 residues. V was cut by 7 bases and J by 4 bases, with 13 bases left in between. The germline gives CDR1 LNHDA, CDR2 SQIVND (reference sequence). The CDR3 region is CASTPGGVYGYTF. The CDR3 DNA sequence: TGTGCCAGTACCCCAGGAGGGGTCTATGGCTACACCTTC.

The V gene is TRBV6-6, the J gene TRBJ2-3; 12 bases match TRBD2. The germline V gene encodes CDR1 MNHNY and CDR2 SVGAGI (reference sequence). V lost 6 bases, J lost 2 bases, and 6 bases stayed unmatched. The CDR3 extends over 16 amino acids. Here the CDR3 DNA reads TGTGCCAGCAGCTCTCTAGCGGGAGGGCTCACAGATACGCAGTATTTT. Translating gives CASSSLAGGLTDTQYF.

The genes are TRBV6-1 and TRBJ1-3; TRBD1 matches at 8 bases. The V and J ends lost 5 bases and 0 bases, in that order; junction bases with no gene match: 3. CDR1 and CDR2 (germline): MNHNS, SASEGT. The CDR3 consists of 15 residues. The CDR3 nucleotides read TGTGCCAGCAGTTTGGACAGGGTCTCTGGAAACACCATATATTTT. Translated: CASSLDRVSGNTIYF.

The chain links TRBV5-6 to TRBJ1-3; D uncertain. Germline V CDR1 and CDR2: SGHDT, YYEEEE. Deletions cut 0 bases from V and 5 bases from J, with 6 bases between. The CDR3 sequence is 13 residues long. The CDR3 spells CASSLDRRNTIYF. Written as DNA, the CDR3 is TGTGCCAGCAGCTTGGACAGAAGAAACACCATATATTTT.

The J gene is TRBJ2-3, the V gene TRBV5-1, with a tentative D call TRBD2 (6 bases). V lost 0 bases and J lost 5, with 13 bases in between. CDR1 and CDR2 (germline): SGHRS, YFSETQ. The CDR3 totals 15 residues. The DNA for the CDR3 is TGCGCCAGCAGCTTGGCCCGGAGGGCCGGAGATACGCAGTATTTT. The encoded protein is CASSLARRAGDTQYF. Full variable domain (remainder filled in from reference TRBV5-1 and TRBJ2-3): KAGVTQTPRYLIKTRGQQVTLSCSPISGHRSVSWYQQTPGQGLQFLFEYFSETQRNKGNFPGRFSGRQFSNSRSEMNVSTLELGDSALYLCASSLARRAGDTQYFGPGTRLTVL.

The chain links TRBV27 to TRBJ2-1, with D possibly TRBD2 on 6 matching bases. In germline, CDR1 is MNHEY, CDR2 SMNVEV (reference sequence). This CDR3 comprises 14 residues. The ends were cut back, 0 bases at V and 6 bases at J, with 9 bases in the middle. This CDR3 reads CASSLSRGVNEQFF. DNA for the CDR3: TGTGCCAGCAGTTTATCGCGGGGAGTCAATGAGCAGTTCTTC.

The genes are TRBV30 and TRBJ2-5, with D uncertain. V was pared by 0 bases and J by 0 bases, with 8 bases between. The CDR3 extends over 14 amino acids. Germline CDR1 and CDR2: GTSNPN and SVGIG (reference sequence). The CDR3 sequence: CAWSVPVYQETQYF. CDR3 nucleotide sequence: TGTGCCTGGAGTGTACCGGTCTACCAAGAGACCCAGTACTTC.

The sample holds one count of this clone. The chain is built from TRBV5-1 and TRBJ2-1; 9 bases map to TRBD2. This CDR3 has 15 amino acids. The ends lost 5 bases at V and 8 bases at J; junction bases unmatched: 11. Germline V gene data show CDR1 as SGHRS and CDR2 as YFSETQ. The CDR3 loop reads CASRLSGRTVHEQFF. For the CDR3, the DNA is TGCGCCAGCAGGCTAAGCGGGAGGACGGTACATGAGCAGTTCTTC.

The J gene is TRBJ2-1, the V gene TRBV30; weak D call: TRBD2 (6 bases). The V and J ends lost 7 bases and 1 base respectively, with 11 bases between them. Germline loops: CDR1 GTSNPN, CDR2 SVGIG (reference sequence). The CDR3 runs 13 residues. CDR3 sequence: CASRLDSYNEQFF. The CDR3 coding sequence is TGTGCCTCCCGACTAGATTCCTACAATGAGCAGTTCTTC.

This clone was seen only a few times. This chain joins TRBV7-3 and TRBJ2-3; perhaps TRBD2 as D (5 bases). V was pared by 6 bases and J by 2 bases, with 9 bases between. The V gene's germline CDR1 is SGHTA and CDR2 FQGTGA. This CDR3 has 13 amino acids. DNA for the CDR3: TGTGCCAGCAGTCGGGGATCCACAGATACGCAGTATTTT. It translates to CASSRGSTDTQYF.